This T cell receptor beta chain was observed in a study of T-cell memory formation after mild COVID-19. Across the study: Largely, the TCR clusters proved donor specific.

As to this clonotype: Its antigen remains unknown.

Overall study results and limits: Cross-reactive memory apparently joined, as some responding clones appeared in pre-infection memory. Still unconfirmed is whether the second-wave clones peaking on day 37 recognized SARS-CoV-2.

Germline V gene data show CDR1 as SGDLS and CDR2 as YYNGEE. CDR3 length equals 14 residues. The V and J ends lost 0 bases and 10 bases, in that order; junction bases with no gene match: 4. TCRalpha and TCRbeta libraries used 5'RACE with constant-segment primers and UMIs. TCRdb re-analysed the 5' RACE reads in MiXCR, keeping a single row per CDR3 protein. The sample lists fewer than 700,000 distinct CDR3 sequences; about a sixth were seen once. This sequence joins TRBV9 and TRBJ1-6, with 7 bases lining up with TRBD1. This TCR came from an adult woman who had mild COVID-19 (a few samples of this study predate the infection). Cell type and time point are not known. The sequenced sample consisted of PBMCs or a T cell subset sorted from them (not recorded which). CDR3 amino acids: CASSVEDRASPLHF. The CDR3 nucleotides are TGTGCCAGCAGCGTAGAAGACAGGGCATCACCCCTCCACTTT.